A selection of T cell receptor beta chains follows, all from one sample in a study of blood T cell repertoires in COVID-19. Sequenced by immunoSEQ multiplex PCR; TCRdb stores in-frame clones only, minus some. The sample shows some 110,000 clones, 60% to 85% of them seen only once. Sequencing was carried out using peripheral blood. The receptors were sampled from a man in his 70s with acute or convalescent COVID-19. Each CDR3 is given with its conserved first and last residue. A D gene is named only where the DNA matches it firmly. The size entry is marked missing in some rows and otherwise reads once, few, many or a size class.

TGTGCCAGCAGCGGGTCGGTGACTAGCGGGAGGTCCCACGAGCAGTACTTC,CASSGSVTSGRSHEQYF,TRBD2,.,TRBJ2-7,TRBV2
TGTGCCAGCAGCTTTACGGGACAGGCCAATCAGCCCCAGCATTTT,CASSFTGQANQPQHF,TRBD1,.,TRBJ1-5,TRBV9
TGTGCCAGCAGTTACGGGGACTCCTACTATGGCTACACCTTC,CASSYGDSYYGYTF,.,.,TRBJ1-2,TRBV6-2/TRBV6-3
TGCGCCAGCAGCCAAGGCCCAGGCAATCAGCCCCAGCATTTT,CASSQGPGNQPQHF,.,.,TRBJ1-5,TRBV4-1
TGTGCCAGCAGTGAACGGGGGAGCTCCTATAATTCACCCCTCCACTTT,CASSERGSSYNSPLHF,.,few,TRBJ1-6,TRBV25-1
TGTGCCAGCAGCTTAGGTCAGGGTCTCACAGATACGCAGTATTTT,CASSLGQGLTDTQYF,.,.,TRBJ2-3,TRBV7-7
TGTGCCAGCAGCTACGGGACAGGGGCAGGACCTGAAGCTTTCTTT,CASSYGTGAGPEAFF,TRBD1,.,TRBJ1-1,TRBV4-2
TGTGCCAGCAGCCAAAGTGGGAGCTCCTACAATGAGCAGTTCTTC,CASSQSGSSYNEQFF,.,.,TRBJ2-1,TRBV3-1/TRBV3-2
TGCGCCAGCAGCTCCGGGACAGGGGGCTCCGAGCAGTACTTC,CASSSGTGGSEQYF,TRBD1,.,TRBJ2-7,TRBV5-1
TGTGCCAGCAGCCCTGACACTGAAGCTTTCTTT,CASSPDTEAFF,.,.,TRBJ1-1,TRBV12-3/TRBV12-4
TGTGCCAGCAGCTTAACGCGGACAGCTGACAATGAGCAGTTCTTC,CASSLTRTADNEQFF,.,.,TRBJ2-1,TRBV7-3
TGTGCCAGCTCACCCCAGGGGCTGGGTTATAATTCACCCCTCCACTTT,CASSPQGLGYNSPLHF,.,.,TRBJ1-6,TRBV18
TGTGCCAGCAGCTTAGGACTAGCCGATAACAATGAGCAGTTCTTC,CASSLGLADNNEQFF,TRBD2,.,TRBJ2-1,TRBV7-9
TGTGCCAGCAGTCCGGGGGGTTGGGAGACCCAGTACTTC,CASSPGGWETQYF,TRBD2,once,TRBJ2-5,TRBV11-1
TGTGCCAGCAGTGGACTGAACACCGGGGAGCTGTTTTTT,CASSGLNTGELFF,.,.,TRBJ2-2,TRBV12-3/TRBV12-4
TGTGCCAGCAGTGAATCGCAGGGGGCGGACGAGCAGTACTTC,CASSESQGADEQYF,TRBD1,.,TRBJ2-7,TRBV2
TGTGCCACCAGTGATTTGCTTCGGGATACGCAGTATTTT,CATSDLLRDTQYF,.,few,TRBJ2-3,TRBV24-1
TGTGCCAGCAGCCCTAACCTGCGGGAGACCCAGTACTTC,CASSPNLRETQYF,.,.,TRBJ2-5,TRBV7-2
TGTGCCAGCTCGCCCTATTCGGGACAGCAGAATGAAAAACTGTTTTTT,CASSPYSGQQNEKLFF,TRBD1,.,TRBJ1-4,TRBV18
TGTGCCAGTAGTATAGCTACTCGGGGGGCCGGGGAGCTGTTTTTT,CASSIATRGAGELFF,TRBD2,.,TRBJ2-2,TRBV19
TGCGCCAGCAGCTTGATCGGGGGTGAGGACGAGCAGTACTTC,CASSLIGGEDEQYF,.,.,TRBJ2-7,TRBV5-1
TGCGCCAGCAGACGAACTAGCGATCGATACACAGATACGCAGTATTTT,CASRRTSDRYTDTQYF,TRBD2,.,TRBJ2-3,TRBV5-1
TGTGCCACCAGCAGAGATGAAAGGAGCTACGAGCAGTACTTC,CATSRDERSYEQYF,.,few,TRBJ2-7,TRBV15
TGTGCCAGCAGTTACTGGGGGGACCAGCCCCAGCATTTT,CASSYWGDQPQHF,.,.,TRBJ1-5,TRBV6-2/TRBV6-3
TGTGCCAGCAGCCAAGATATGACAGGGGCCTACGAGCAGTACTTC,CASSQDMTGAYEQYF,TRBD1,.,TRBJ2-7,TRBV3-1/TRBV3-2
TGTGCCAGCAGTACCCGAGACAGGGGCTCCTACGAGCAGTACTTC,CASSTRDRGSYEQYF,TRBD1,few,TRBJ2-7,TRBV6-5
TGTGCCAGCAGCTTTTTGGGCTCCACCTCCTACGAGCAGTACTTC,CASSFLGSTSYEQYF,.,.,TRBJ2-7,TRBV5-6
TGTGCCAGCAGTTTGCCGTCTCCTACCACCAATCAGCCCCAGCATTTT,CASSLPSPTTNQPQHF,.,.,TRBJ1-5,TRBV6-2/TRBV6-3
TGCAGCGTTGAGCCGGGAGGCAATCAGCCCCAGCATTTT,CSVEPGGNQPQHF,.,.,TRBJ1-5,TRBV29-1
TGTGCCAGCAAGTGGGAGGACAGGGGGCAGTTCTTC,CASKWEDRGQFF,TRBD1,.,TRBJ2-1,TRBV2
TGTGCCAGTATTCGAGATACGAACACCGGGGAGCTGTTTTTT,CASIRDTNTGELFF,.,.,TRBJ2-2,TRBV19
TGTGCCTGGACAGACAACCGGGACAGGGGAGGCGAGCAGTACTTC,CAWTDNRDRGGEQYF,TRBD1,.,TRBJ2-7,TRBV30
TGTGCCAGCAGTCTCCTCGGGGGGTTAGGCAATCAGCCCCAGCATTTT,CASSLLGGLGNQPQHF,.,.,TRBJ1-5,TRBV28
TGCAGCGTTGAGGACAGGGACGACACTGAAGCTTTCTTT,CSVEDRDDTEAFF,TRBD1,.,TRBJ1-1,TRBV29-1
TGCAGCGTGAGAACGGAGTACCAAGAGACCCAGTACTTC,CSVRTEYQETQYF,.,.,TRBJ2-5,TRBV29-1
TGTGCCAGTAGTATAGCGGAGCGGGGGCCCCGGGATGAGCAGTTCTTC,CASSIAERGPRDEQFF,TRBD2,.,TRBJ2-1,TRBV19
TGTGCCAGCAGCTTCGACCTGGGACAGCATAATTCACCCCTCCACTTT,CASSFDLGQHNSPLHF,TRBD1,.,TRBJ1-6,TRBV5-4
TGTGCCAGCAGCTACATCCCAGGCACTGAAGCTTTCTTT,CASSYIPGTEAFF,.,few,TRBJ1-1,TRBV7-9
TGTGCCAGCAGCTTACCCCACCGACTAGCGGGGGGGCGCGGGGAGCTGTTTTTT,CASSLPHRLAGGRGELFF,TRBD2,once,TRBJ2-2,TRBV7-9
TGTGCCAGCAGTTACTCAACAGGGCTGAACACTGAAGCTTTCTTT,CASSYSTGLNTEAFF,.,few,TRBJ1-1,TRBV6-5
TGTGCCAGCAGCCTAACAGGGGAAGGTGAAAAACTGTTTTTT,CASSLTGEGEKLFF,TRBD1,once,TRBJ1-4,TRBV3-1/TRBV3-2
TGCAGTGCTATTGAGGACAGGGGGAGATACTATGGCTACACCTTC,CSAIEDRGRYYGYTF,TRBD1,.,TRBJ1-2,TRBV20-1
TGTGCCAGCTCACCTTCCGGGACAGGGAATCAGCCCCAGCATTTT,CASSPSGTGNQPQHF,TRBD1,.,TRBJ1-5,TRBV18
TGTGCCAGCAGCTTGGGTGGGACTAGTTTCACAGATACGCAGTATTTT,CASSLGGTSFTDTQYF,TRBD2,.,TRBJ2-3,TRBV5-4
TGCGCCAGCAGCTACGGACAGGGGACAGATACGCAGTATTTT,CASSYGQGTDTQYF,TRBD1,.,TRBJ2-3,TRBV5-1
TGTGCCAGCAGCACCCAGGGACAGAACACTGAAGCTTTCTTT,CASSTQGQNTEAFF,.,.,TRBJ1-1,TRBV9
TGTGCCAGTTCCTTTAGCGGGGGGGCCGCCAATGAGCAGTTCTTC,CASSFSGGAANEQFF,TRBD2,.,TRBJ2-1,TRBV11-2
TGTGCCAGCAGTTTAGGCGCAGGGGAAGAGACCCAGTACTTC,CASSLGAGEETQYF,.,.,TRBJ2-5,TRBV27
TGTGCCAGCAGTTACTCGCTATACGATACGCAGTATTTT,CASSYSLYDTQYF,.,.,TRBJ2-3,TRBV6-2/TRBV6-3
TGCGCCAGCAGCCCTACCGGACAGGGTAGGCGCGAGCAGTACTTC,CASSPTGQGRREQYF,TRBD1,.,TRBJ2-7,TRBV5-1
TGTGCCAGCAGCTTAGATGACAGGGGAGAGACCCAGTACTTC,CASSLDDRGETQYF,TRBD1,.,TRBJ2-5,TRBV7-9
TGTGCCAGCAGTTCCCGTAGCGGTTCTAGCACAGATACGCAGTATTTT,CASSSRSGSSTDTQYF,.,.,TRBJ2-3,TRBV6-6
TGTGCCAGCAGTTACGGGAATAATTCACCCCTCCACTTT,CASSYGNNSPLHF,.,.,TRBJ1-6,TRBV28
TGTGCCAGCTCACCACTCAGGGGCGCGGGTACCGACGAGCAGTACTTC,CASSPLRGAGTDEQYF,.,.,TRBJ2-7,TRBV18
TGCGCCAGCAGCACTCAGGGGAAAACTGAAGCTTTCTTT,CASSTQGKTEAFF,.,.,TRBJ1-1,TRBV5-1
TGTGCCAGCAGTTTAACGTACCCATCAGGGGCTAGCAATCAGCCCCAGCATTTT,CASSLTYPSGASNQPQHF,.,few,TRBJ1-5,TRBV27
TGTGCCAGCAGCTTGGACGTTGCGCCAGGCTACTCCTACGAGCAGTACTTC,CASSLDVAPGYSYEQYF,.,.,TRBJ2-7,TRBV5-4